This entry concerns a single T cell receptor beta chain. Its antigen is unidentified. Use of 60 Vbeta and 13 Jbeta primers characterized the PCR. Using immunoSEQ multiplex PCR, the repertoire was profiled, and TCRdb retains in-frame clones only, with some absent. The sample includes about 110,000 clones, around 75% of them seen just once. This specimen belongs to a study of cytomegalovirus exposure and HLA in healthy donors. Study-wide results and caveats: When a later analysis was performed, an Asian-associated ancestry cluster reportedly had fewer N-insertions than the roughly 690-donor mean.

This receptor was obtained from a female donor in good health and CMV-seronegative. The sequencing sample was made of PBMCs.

Here the CDR3 reads CASSLVGGRGNEQFF. In DNA, the CDR3 is TGTGCCAGCAGCTTAGTCGGGGGGCGCGGCAATGAGCAGTTCTTC. V is TRBV7-2 and J is TRBJ2-1, with D possibly being TRBD2 (7 bases). The germline CDR1 and CDR2 sequences are SGHTA and FQGNSA. The CDR3 sequence is 15 residues long. Trimming shortened V by 1 base and J by 6 bases, and 13 bases separated the two germline ends.